What follows are 18 T cell receptor beta chains derived from one specimen sequenced in a study of cytomegalovirus exposure and HLA in healthy donors. Researchers ran the PCR with 60 Vbeta and 13 Jbeta primers. Using immunoSEQ multiplex PCR, the repertoire was profiled, and TCRdb retains in-frame clones only, with some absent. Of approximately 90,000 clones listed, about 80% are singletons. The specimen sequenced was PBMCs. The receptors derive from a male donor in good health and CMV-seronegative.

The chain links TRBV9 to TRBJ1-3, with TRBD1 as a possible D gene (6 bases). CDR3 size: 17 residues. Looked up from germline, CDR1 is SGDLS and CDR2 is YYNGEE. V was shortened by 0 bases and J by 0 bases, with 13 bases between the two germline ends. The CDR3 sequence is CASSVATGPFSGNTIYF. The DNA of the CDR3 is TGTGCCAGCAGCGTAGCTACAGGGCCATTCTCTGGAAACACCATATATTTT. The variable domain in full, with the rest retrieved from reference TRBV9 and TRBJ1-3, is DSGVTQTPKHLITATGQRVTLRCSPRSGDLSVYWYQQSLDQGLQFLIQYYNGEERAKGNILERFSAQQFPDLHSELNLSSLELGDSALYFCASSVATGPFSGNTIYFGEGSWLTVV.

The V gene is TRBV19, the J gene TRBJ2-2; 9 positions match TRBD2. CDR1 and CDR2 (germline): LNHDA, SQIVND (reference sequence). This CDR3 has 14 amino acids. Losses at the gene ends were 6 bases for V and 6 bases for J; bases not matched to a gene: 5. The CDR3 here is CASRWASGAGELFF. In DNA, the CDR3 is TGTGCCAGTAGGTGGGCTAGCGGGGCCGGGGAGCTGTTTTTT.

The rearrangement joins TRBV10-3 to TRBJ1-1, with 9 bases lining up with TRBD1. This CDR3 comprises 13 residues. CDR1 ENHRY and CDR2 SYGVKD come from the germline V gene. Trimming removed 11 bases from V and 10 bases from J; junction bases left unmatched: 14. CDR3 in amino acids: CAARITGQGVAFF. The CDR3 region has the DNA TGTGCCGCGCGTATTACGGGACAGGGAGTAGCTTTCTTT.

The chain combines TRBV27 with TRBJ2-3, with D tentatively TRBD2 (5 bases). The germline V and J ends were trimmed by 5 bases and 1 base, with 13 bases remaining between them. This CDR3 has 15 amino acids. Germline V lookup: CDR1 MNHEY, CDR2 SMNVEV (reference sequence). The CDR3 region has the DNA TGTGCCAGCAGTCTAGCCGTATCTGGCACAGATACGCAGTATTTT. Translation gives CASSLAVSGTDTQYF.

The chain uses TRBV4-3 and TRBJ1-5; D might be TRBD1 (5 bases). This CDR3 region has 15 residues. Trimming pared 0 bases from V and 3 bases from J, leaving 9 bases between. Germline V gives CDR1 LGHNA, CDR2 YSLEER. CDR3 in DNA: TGCGCCAGCAGCCAAGATCAAGGGGCCAATCAGCCCCAGCATTTT. Translating gives CASSQDQGANQPQHF.

The rearrangement joins TRBV5-5 to TRBJ2-1, with 7 nucleotides matching TRBD1. J gave up 8 bases and V 0 bases, and 14 bases lay outside the gene matches. Germline V lookup: CDR1 SGHKS, CDR2 YYEKEE (reference sequence). The CDR3 consists of 17 residues. CDR3 loop: CASSLGGQTFVVDEQFF. The CDR3 DNA sequence: TGTGCCAGCAGCTTGGGGGGACAGACTTTTGTTGTGGATGAGCAGTTCTTC.

The chain uses TRBV7-3 and TRBJ2-7, with D possibly being TRBD2 (5 bases). Per germline, CDR1 SGHTA and CDR2 FQGTGA. Trimming shortened V by 2 bases and J by 5 bases, and 10 bases separated the two germline ends. The CDR3 sequence is 13 residues long. CDR3 sequence reads: CASSLAGGHEQYF. Written as DNA, the CDR3 is TGTGCCAGCAGCTTAGCAGGCGGGCACGAGCAGTACTTC. The whole variable domain, filled in from reference TRBV7-3 and TRBJ2-7, reads GAGVSQTPSNKVTEKGKYVELRCDPISGHTALYWYRQSLGQGPEFLIYFQGTGAADDSGLPNDRFFAVRPEGSVSTLKIQRTERGDSAVYLCASSLAGGHEQYFGPGTRLTVT.

The chain joins TRBV5-1 to TRBJ2-1; 8 bases align to TRBD2. V was clipped by 3 bases and J by 6 bases; unmatched bases: 14. This CDR3 comprises 17 residues. Looked up from germline, CDR1 is SGHRS and CDR2 is YFSETQ. CDR3 loop: CASSSNPSSGVSNEQFF. The CDR3 nucleotides are TGCGCCAGCAGCTCCAACCCGAGTAGCGGGGTTAGCAATGAGCAGTTCTTC.

The J gene is TRBJ1-6, the V gene TRBV15; 8 bases match TRBD1. Germline CDR1 is LNHNV and CDR2 is YYDKDF (reference sequence). The junction had 8 bases not matched to a gene; V was cut back by 3 bases and J by 10 bases. The CDR3 sequence is 15 residues long. The CDR3 sequence is CATSRKDRVGSPLHF. CDR3 DNA: TGTGCCACCAGCAGGAAGGACAGGGTAGGCTCACCCCTCCACTTT.

The V call is TRBV28, the J call TRBJ2-2; the match to TRBD2 covers 13 bases. V shed 10 bases, J shed 7 bases, and the junction held 6 bases outside the gene matches. Per germline, CDR1 MDHEN and CDR2 SYDVKM. There are 14 residues in the CDR3. The CDR3 reads CATRTSGSIGELFF. Written as DNA, the CDR3 is TGTGCCACCCGGACTAGCGGGAGCATCGGGGAGCTGTTTTTT. Supplemented by reference TRBV28 and TRBJ2-2, the full variable domain reads DVKVTQSSRYLVKRTGEKVFLECVQDMDHENMFWYRQDPGLGLRLIYFSYDVKMKEKGDIPEGYSVSREKKERFSLILESASTNQTSMYLCATRTSGSIGELFFGEGSRLTVL.

The chain links TRBV6-5 to TRBJ2-7; weak D call: TRBD1 (6 bases). The V gene lost 4 bases and the J gene lost 2 bases, with 9 bases spanning the gap. Germline loops: CDR1 MNHEY, CDR2 SVGAGI. CDR3 length: 13 residues. The CDR3 region is CASSSGTTYEQYF. CDR3 nucleotide sequence: TGTGCCAGCAGTTCCGGGACAACCTACGAGCAGTACTTC.

In this sample, this clone turned up a few times. The chain carries TRBV19 and TRBJ2-2, with 7 bases fitting TRBD1. The germline V gene has CDR1 LNHDA and CDR2 SQIVND (reference sequence). This CDR3 is built from 15 residues. V was pared by 5 bases and J by 6 bases, with 9 bases of the junction left unmatched. The CDR3 here is CASSAPDRESGELFF. The CDR3 DNA reads as TGTGCCAGTAGTGCCCCTGACAGGGAATCCGGGGAGCTGTTTTTT.

V usage is TRBV6-6 and J usage is TRBJ2-1; 11 bases are shared with TRBD2. J gave up 8 bases and V 6 bases, and 9 bases lay outside the gene matches. Per the germline V gene, CDR1 is MNHNY and CDR2 is SVGAGI (reference sequence). The CDR3 extends over 15 amino acids. The CDR3 nucleotides read TGTGCCAGCAGACTCCCGACTAGCGGGAATGATGAGCAGTTCTTC. Its translation: CASRLPTSGNDEQFF.

This clone was counted only a few times. Here the CDR3 reads CATRGRESYEQYF. CDR3 DNA: TGTGCCACCAGGGGGCGGGAGTCCTACGAGCAGTACTTC. The rearrangement uses TRBV7-9 and TRBJ2-7; tentative D call: TRBD1 (8 bases). In germline, CDR1 is SEHNR, CDR2 FQNEAQ (reference sequence). The ends were cut back, 10 bases at V and 1 base at J, with 14 bases in the middle. The CDR3 has 13 residues.

The gene calls are TRBV15 and TRBJ1-5, with D unclear. This CDR3 is built from 14 residues. The V end was cut by 4 bases, the J end by 5 bases, with 12 bases between. Germline CDR1 reads LNHNV; CDR2 reads YYDKDF (reference sequence). CDR3 in DNA: TGTGCCACCAGCACCCCCCCGTCGTATCAGCCCCAGCATTTT. The encoded protein is CATSTPPSYQPQHF.

V and J are TRBV7-9 and TRBJ2-2; the D gene is possibly TRBD2 (5 bases). CDR3 length: 14 amino acids. V was shortened by 8 bases and J by 4 bases, with 14 bases between the two germline ends. Germline CDR1 and CDR2: SEHNR and FQNEAQ (reference sequence). In DNA, the CDR3 is TGTGCCAGCCCCGGGGTGGACCCCACCGGGGAGCTGTTTTTT. This encodes CASPGVDPTGELFF.

The J gene is TRBJ2-1, the V gene TRBV5-3, with D perhaps TRBD2 (6 bases). TRBV5-3 carries the ORF label, with uncertain function. This CDR3 is 15 amino acids long. V gave up 3 bases and J gave up 2 bases, with 12 bases separating them. The chain's CDR3 is CARSYSGLTYNEQFF. For the CDR3, the DNA is TGTGCCAGAAGCTATAGCGGACTAACCTACAATGAGCAGTTCTTC.

The chain has TRBV7-2 and TRBJ1-4; D uncertain. CDR1 SGHTA and CDR2 FQGNSA come from the germline V gene. This CDR3 comprises 14 residues. V was trimmed by 1 base and J by 12 bases, leaving 15 bases between them. The CDR3 reads CASSLVRFPGQLFF. In nucleotides, the CDR3 is TGTGCCAGCAGCTTAGTCCGATTCCCCGGTCAACTGTTTTTT.